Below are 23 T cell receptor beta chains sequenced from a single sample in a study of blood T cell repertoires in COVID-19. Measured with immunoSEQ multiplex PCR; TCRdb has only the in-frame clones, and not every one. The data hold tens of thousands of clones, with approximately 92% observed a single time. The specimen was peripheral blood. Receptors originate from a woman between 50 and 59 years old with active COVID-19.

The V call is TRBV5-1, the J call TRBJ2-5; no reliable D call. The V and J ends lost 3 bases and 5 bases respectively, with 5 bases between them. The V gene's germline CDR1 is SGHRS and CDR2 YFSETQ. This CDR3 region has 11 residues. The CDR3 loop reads CASSYGETQYF. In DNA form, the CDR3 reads TGCGCCAGCAGCTACGGGGAGACCCAGTACTTC.

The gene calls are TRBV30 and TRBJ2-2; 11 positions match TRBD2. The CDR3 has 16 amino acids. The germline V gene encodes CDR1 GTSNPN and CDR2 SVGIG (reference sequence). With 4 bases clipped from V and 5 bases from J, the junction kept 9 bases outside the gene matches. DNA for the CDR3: TGTGCCTGGAACGGACTAGCGGGCGCAAATACCGGGGAGCTGTTTTTT. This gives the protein CAWNGLAGANTGELFF. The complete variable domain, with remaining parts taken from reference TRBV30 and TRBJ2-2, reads SQTIHQWPATLVQPVGSPLSLECTVEGTSNPNLYWYRQAAGRGLQLLFYSVGIGQISSEVPQNLSASRPQDRQFILSSKKLLLSDSGFYLCAWNGLAGANTGELFFGEGSRLTVL.

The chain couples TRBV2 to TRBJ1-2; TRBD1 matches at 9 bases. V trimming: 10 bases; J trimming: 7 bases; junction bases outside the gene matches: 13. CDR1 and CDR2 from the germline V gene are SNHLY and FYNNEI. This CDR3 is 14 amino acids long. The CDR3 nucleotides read TGTGCCACTCATGAGGGACAGGGAGGGTTTGGCTACACCTTC. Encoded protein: CATHEGQGGFGYTF.

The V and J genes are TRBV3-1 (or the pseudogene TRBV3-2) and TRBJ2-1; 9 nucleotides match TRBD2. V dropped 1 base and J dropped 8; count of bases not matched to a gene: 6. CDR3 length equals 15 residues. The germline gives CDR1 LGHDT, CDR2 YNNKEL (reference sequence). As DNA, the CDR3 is TGTGCCAGCAGCCAAGGACTAGCGGCAATCCATGAGCAGTTCTTC. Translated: CASSQGLAAIHEQFF.

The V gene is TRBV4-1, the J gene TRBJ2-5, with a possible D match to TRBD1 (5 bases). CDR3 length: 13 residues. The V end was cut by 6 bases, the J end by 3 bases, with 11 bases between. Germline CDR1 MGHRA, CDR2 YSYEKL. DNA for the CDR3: TGCGCCAGCAGGAAAACAGGAGAAGAGACCCAGTACTTC. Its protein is CASRKTGEETQYF.

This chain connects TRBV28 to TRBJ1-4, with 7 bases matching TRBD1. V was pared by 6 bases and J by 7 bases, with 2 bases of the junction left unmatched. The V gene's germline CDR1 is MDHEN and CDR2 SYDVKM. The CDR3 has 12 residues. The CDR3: CASRGQSEKLFF. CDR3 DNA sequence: TGTGCCAGCAGGGGACAGAGTGAAAAACTGTTTTTT.

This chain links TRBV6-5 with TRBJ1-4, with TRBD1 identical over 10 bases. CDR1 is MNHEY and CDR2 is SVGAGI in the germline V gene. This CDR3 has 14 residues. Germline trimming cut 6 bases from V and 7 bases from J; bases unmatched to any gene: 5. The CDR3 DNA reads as TGTGCCAGCAGGACCGGGACAGGGGCTGAAAAACTGTTTTTT. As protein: CASRTGTGAEKLFF.

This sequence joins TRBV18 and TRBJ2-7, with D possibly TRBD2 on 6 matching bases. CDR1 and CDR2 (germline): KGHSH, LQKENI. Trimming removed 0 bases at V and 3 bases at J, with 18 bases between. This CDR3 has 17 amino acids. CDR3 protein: CASSPPVGGDSLYEQYF. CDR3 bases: TGTGCCAGCTCACCACCGGTGGGGGGAGATTCACTCTACGAGCAGTACTTC.

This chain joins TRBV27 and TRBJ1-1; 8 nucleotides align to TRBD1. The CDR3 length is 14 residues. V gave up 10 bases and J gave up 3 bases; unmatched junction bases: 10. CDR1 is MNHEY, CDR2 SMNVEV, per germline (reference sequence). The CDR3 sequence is CATGGTGDYTEAFF. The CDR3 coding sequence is TGTGCCACGGGCGGGACAGGAGATTACACTGAAGCTTTCTTT.

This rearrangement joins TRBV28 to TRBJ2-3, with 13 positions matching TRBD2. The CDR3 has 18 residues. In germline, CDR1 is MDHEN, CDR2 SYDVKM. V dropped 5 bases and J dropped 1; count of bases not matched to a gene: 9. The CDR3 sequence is CASSTTSGRVLGTDTQYF. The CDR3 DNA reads TGTGCCAGCAGTACCACTAGCGGGAGGGTCCTAGGCACAGATACGCAGTATTTT. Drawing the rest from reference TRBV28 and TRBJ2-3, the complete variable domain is DVKVTQSSRYLVKRTGEKVFLECVQDMDHENMFWYRQDPGLGLRLIYFSYDVKMKEKGDIPEGYSVSREKKERFSLILESASTNQTSMYLCASSTTSGRVLGTDTQYFGPGTRLTVL.

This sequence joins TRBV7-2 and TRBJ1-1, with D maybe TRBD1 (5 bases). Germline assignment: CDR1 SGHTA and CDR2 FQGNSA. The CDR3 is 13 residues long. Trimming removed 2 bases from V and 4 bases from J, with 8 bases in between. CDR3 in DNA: TGTGCCAGCAGCTTACGACAGATCACTGAAGCTTTCTTT. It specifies CASSLRQITEAFF.

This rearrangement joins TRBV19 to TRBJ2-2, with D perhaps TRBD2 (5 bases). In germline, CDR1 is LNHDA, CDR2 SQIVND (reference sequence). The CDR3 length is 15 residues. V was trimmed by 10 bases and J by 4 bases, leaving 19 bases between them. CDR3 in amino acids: CANIYTPGSTGELFF. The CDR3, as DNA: TGTGCCAATATCTACACCCCGGGGAGCACCGGGGAGCTGTTTTTT.

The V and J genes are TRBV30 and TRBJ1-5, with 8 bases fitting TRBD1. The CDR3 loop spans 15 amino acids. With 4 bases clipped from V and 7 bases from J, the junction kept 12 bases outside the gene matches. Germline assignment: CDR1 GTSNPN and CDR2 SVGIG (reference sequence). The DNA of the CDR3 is TGTGCCTGGAATATCGGGACAGGCCGAGACCAGCCCCAGCATTTT. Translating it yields CAWNIGTGRDQPQHF.

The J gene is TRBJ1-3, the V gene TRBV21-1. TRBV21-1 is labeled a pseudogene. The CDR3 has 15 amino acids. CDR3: CASSKKHPIMNTIYF. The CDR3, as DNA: TGTGCCAGCAGCAAAAAGCATCCGATCATGAACACCATATATTTT.

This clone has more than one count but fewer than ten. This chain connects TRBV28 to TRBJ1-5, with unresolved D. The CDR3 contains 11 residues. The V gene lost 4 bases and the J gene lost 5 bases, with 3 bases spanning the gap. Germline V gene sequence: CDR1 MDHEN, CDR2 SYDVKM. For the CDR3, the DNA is TGTGCCAGCAGTTCGGATCAGCCCCAGCATTTT. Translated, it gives CASSSDQPQHF. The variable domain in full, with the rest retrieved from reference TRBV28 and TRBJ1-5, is DVKVTQSSRYLVKRTGEKVFLECVQDMDHENMFWYRQDPGLGLRLIYFSYDVKMKEKGDIPEGYSVSREKKERFSLILESASTNQTSMYLCASSSDQPQHFGDGTRLSIL.

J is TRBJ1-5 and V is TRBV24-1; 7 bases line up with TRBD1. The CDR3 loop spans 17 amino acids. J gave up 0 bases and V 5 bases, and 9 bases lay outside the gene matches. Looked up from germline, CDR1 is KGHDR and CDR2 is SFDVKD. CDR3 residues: CATSGYGQAYSNQPQHF. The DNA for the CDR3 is TGTGCCACCAGTGGATATGGACAGGCGTATAGCAATCAGCCCCAGCATTTT.

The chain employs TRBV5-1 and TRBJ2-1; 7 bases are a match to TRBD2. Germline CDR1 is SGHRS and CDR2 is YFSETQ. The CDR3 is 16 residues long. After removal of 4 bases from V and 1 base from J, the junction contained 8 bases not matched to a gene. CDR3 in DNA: TGCGCCAGCAGCGTGACTAGCAAAGGTTCCTACAATGAGCAGTTCTTC. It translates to CASSVTSKGSYNEQFF.

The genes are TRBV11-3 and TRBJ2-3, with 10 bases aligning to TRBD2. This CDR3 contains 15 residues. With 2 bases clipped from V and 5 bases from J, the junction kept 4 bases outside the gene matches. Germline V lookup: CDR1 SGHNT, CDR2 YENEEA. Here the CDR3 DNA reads TGTGCCAGCAGCTTAAGGGCTAGCGGGAGAGATACGCAGTATTTT. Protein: CASSLRASGRDTQYF.

CDR3 amino acids: CASSLIRVGETQYF. DNA of the CDR3: TGCGCCAGCAGCTTGATCAGGGTCGGAGAGACCCAGTACTTC. The chain has TRBV5-1 and TRBJ2-5; possible D gene TRBD1, 5 bases. This CDR3 comprises 14 residues. The V end was cut by 1 base, the J end by 4 bases, with 11 bases between. Germline CDR1 and CDR2: SGHRS and YFSETQ.

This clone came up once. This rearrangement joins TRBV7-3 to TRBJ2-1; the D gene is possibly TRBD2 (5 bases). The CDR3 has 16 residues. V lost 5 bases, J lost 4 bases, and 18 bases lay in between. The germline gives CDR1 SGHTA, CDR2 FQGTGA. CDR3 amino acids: CASSPGGWARYNEQFF. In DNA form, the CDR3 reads TGTGCCAGCAGCCCCGGCGGGTGGGCTAGATACAATGAGCAGTTCTTC.

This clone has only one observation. The CDR3 loop is CASSARGDTNTGELFF. CDR3 DNA sequence: TGTGCCAGCAGCGCCCGGGGGGATACGAACACCGGGGAGCTGTTTTTT. V gene TRBV4-2 combines with J gene TRBJ2-2; TRBD2 matches 7 bases. V dropped 5 bases and J dropped 0; count of bases not matched to a gene: 6. This CDR3 is 16 amino acids long. The germline V gene encodes CDR1 LGHNA and CDR2 YNFKEQ.

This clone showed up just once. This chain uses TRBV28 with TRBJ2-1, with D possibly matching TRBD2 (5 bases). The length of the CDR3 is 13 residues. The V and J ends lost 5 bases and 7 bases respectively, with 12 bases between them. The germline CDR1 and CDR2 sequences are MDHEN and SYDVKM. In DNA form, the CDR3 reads TGTGCCAGCAGTATCGGACTGAAAAATGAGCAGTTCTTC. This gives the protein CASSIGLKNEQFF.

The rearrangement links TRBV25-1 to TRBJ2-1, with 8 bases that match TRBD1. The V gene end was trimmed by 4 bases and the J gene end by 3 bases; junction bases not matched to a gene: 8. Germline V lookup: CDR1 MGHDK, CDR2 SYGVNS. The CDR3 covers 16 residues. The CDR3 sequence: CASSALTGEDYNEQFF. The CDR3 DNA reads TGTGCCAGCAGTGCCTTGACAGGGGAGGACTACAATGAGCAGTTCTTC.